The 23 T cell receptor beta chains reported below all come from one sample, sequenced in a study of shared T cell receptors in the human thymus. The assay was immunoSEQ multiplex PCR, and TCRdb's table has in-frame clones only and misses some. The sample includes 450,000 to 650,000 clones, 75% to 85% of them seen just once. The sample was also linked to a second study, of human thymus T cells.

Sequenced material: thymocytes. Receptors originate from a boy under two years old with a congenital heart defect.

CDR3 DNA sequence: TGTGCCAGCAGTTTGGGCGGGATGCTAGCGGCCGGTTTCTACGAGCAGTACTTC. Translating it yields CASSLGGMLAAGFYEQYF. V usage is TRBV28 and J usage is TRBJ2-7; 7 bases align to TRBD2. With V trimmed by 3 bases and J by 3 bases, 17 bases remained unmatched. The CDR3 length is 18 residues. Germline lookup yields CDR1 MDHEN and CDR2 SYDVKM.

This clone has only one observation. The rearrangement links TRBV18 to TRBJ2-7, with 8 bases fitting TRBD1. CDR1 is KGHSH, CDR2 LQKENI, per germline. J gave up 1 base and V 6 bases, and 8 bases lay outside the gene matches. This CDR3 has 15 amino acids. In DNA, the CDR3 is TGTGCCAGCTCGCCTGGCAGGGGGCTTTCCTACGAGCAGTACTTC. Its translation is CASSPGRGLSYEQYF.

J is TRBJ2-2 and V is TRBV15; 12 bases are shared with TRBD2. Germline V gene data show CDR1 as LNHNV and CDR2 as YYDKDF (reference sequence). The CDR3 spans 19 residues. V was clipped by 2 bases and J by 9 bases; unmatched bases: 16. The CDR3 sequence is CATSRFQLLAGGPTRELFF. The CDR3 nucleotides read TGTGCCACCAGCAGATTCCAACTTCTAGCGGGAGGGCCTACCCGGGAGCTGTTTTTT.

V gene TRBV28 combines with J gene TRBJ2-7, with no clear D. CDR1 and CDR2 (germline): MDHEN, SYDVKM. The CDR3 totals 14 residues. V was clipped by 4 bases and J by 2 bases, with 12 bases between them. CDR3 loop: CASSSYGRAYEQYF. Here the CDR3 DNA reads TGTGCCAGCAGTTCCTATGGGCGAGCCTACGAGCAGTACTTC.

This clone appeared once. CDR3 in DNA: TGTGCCAGCAGCTACTCCGGCCTAGCGGGAGCCCCAGATACGCAGTATTTT. This translates into CASSYSGLAGAPDTQYF. The chain links TRBV7-2 to TRBJ2-3, with TRBD2 matching 10 bases. Trimming at V came to 4 bases and at J to 4 bases, leaving 11 bases not matched to a gene. The CDR3 runs 17 residues. The germline V gene encodes CDR1 SGHTA and CDR2 FQGNSA.

The genes are TRBV27 and TRBJ2-5, with D uncertain. The germline V gene has CDR1 MNHEY and CDR2 SMNVEV (reference sequence). Trimming took off 8 bases at V and 4 bases at J, with 8 bases between the two ends. This CDR3 is built from 11 residues. This CDR3 is CASPQRETQYF. The CDR3 DNA is TGTGCCAGCCCACAGAGAGAGACCCAGTACTTC.

The chain joins TRBV25-1 to TRBJ2-7; the match to TRBD1 covers 8 bases. Per germline, CDR1 MGHDK and CDR2 SYGVNS. After removal of 3 bases from V and 7 bases from J, the junction contained 11 bases not matched to a gene. This CDR3 comprises 15 residues. CDR3 amino acids: CASSDIDQGAWEQYF. In DNA, the CDR3 is TGTGCCAGCAGTGACATCGACCAGGGGGCTTGGGAGCAGTACTTC.

The chain links TRBV5-5 to TRBJ2-7; 7 bases align to TRBD2. V gave up 0 bases and J gave up 7 bases; unmatched junction bases: 10. In germline, CDR1 is SGHKS, CDR2 YYEKEE (reference sequence). CDR3 length: 15 amino acids. CDR3 nucleotide sequence: TGTGCCAGCAGCTTGGCCCAGGGACTACGATGGGAGCAGTACTTC. This translates into CASSLAQGLRWEQYF.

The chain has TRBV29-1 and TRBJ2-3; TRBD1 aligns across 9 bases. The CDR3 is 15 amino acids. J was trimmed by 2 bases and V by 4 bases; bases with no gene match: 7. Germline CDR1 and CDR2: SQVTM and ANQGSEA. The CDR3 DNA is TGCAGCGTTGTTCTCCGGGACAGGGTCACAGATACGCAGTATTTT. It translates to CSVVLRDRVTDTQYF.

The genes are TRBV19 and TRBJ2-3, with TRBD2 matching 12 bases. The CDR3 contains 15 residues. The V gene end was trimmed by 4 bases and the J gene end by 2 bases; junction bases not matched to a gene: 1. Germline CDR1 and CDR2: LNHDA and SQIVND (reference sequence). As DNA, the CDR3 is TGTGCCAGTAGTACTAGCGGGAGGGCCACAGATACGCAGTATTTT. Protein product: CASSTSGRATDTQYF.

The rearrangement joins TRBV14 to TRBJ2-7; 9 bases are shared with TRBD1. With V trimmed by 4 bases and J by 2 bases, 6 bases remained unmatched. The CDR3 is 15 residues long. Germline values: CDR1 SGHDN, CDR2 FVKESK. CDR3 DNA sequence: TGTGCCAGCAGCCTAGAGGGACAGGGCGCCTACGAGCAGTACTTC. It encodes CASSLEGQGAYEQYF.

This clone showed up just a few times. The V call is TRBV10-2, the J call TRBJ2-3; 12 bases are shared with TRBD2. Germline assignment: CDR1 WSHSY and CDR2 SAAADI. The CDR3 runs to 15 residues. V lost 6 bases to trimming and J lost 4 bases; unmatched junction nucleotides: 5. The DNA for the CDR3 is TGCGCCAGCAGGCACACTAGCGGGAGGCCAGATACGCAGTATTTT. Its translation is CASRHTSGRPDTQYF.

About this clone itself: One junction end disagrees with the germline gene, perhaps due to a read error. Within the sample, other DNA sequences also encode this same CDR3. The chain has TRBV14 and TRBJ2-1; possible D gene TRBD2, 6 bases. The CDR3 length is 16 residues. The germline V gene has CDR1 SGHDN and CDR2 FVKESK. CDR3 sequence (DNA): TGTGCCAGCAGCCATGCGGGGCGATGGACTACCAATGAGCAATTCTTC. It encodes CASSHAGRWTTNEQFF.

The rearrangement joins TRBV5-1 to TRBJ2-2, with 13 bases lining up with TRBD2. J was trimmed by 5 bases and V by 1 base; bases with no gene match: 8. CDR3 length: 18 amino acids. From germline, CDR1 is SGHRS and CDR2 YFSETQ. The CDR3 loop reads CASSLNRTSGSNTGELFF. CDR3 coding DNA: TGCGCCAGCAGCTTGAATCGGACTAGCGGGAGTAATACCGGGGAGCTGTTTTTT.

The chain has TRBV4-3 and TRBJ2-3, with 7 bases aligning to TRBD2. Germline lookup yields CDR1 LGHNA and CDR2 YSLEER. The CDR3 totals 15 residues. The V and J ends lost 4 bases and 4 bases, in that order; junction bases with no gene match: 8. In nucleotides, the CDR3 is TGCGCCAGCAGCCTCAGACTAGCCCGCGCAGATACGCAGTATTTT. This sequence encodes CASSLRLARADTQYF.

The chain recombines TRBV5-1 with TRBJ2-3, with 9 bases fitting TRBD1. This CDR3 contains 19 residues. With V trimmed by 0 bases and J by 3 bases, 14 bases remained unmatched. Germline CDR1 is SGHRS and CDR2 is YFSETQ. The CDR3 bases are TGCGCCAGCAGCTTGGGGGACAGGGTACCGAGCGGCGTTACAGATACGCAGTATTTT. Amino acids: CASSLGDRVPSGVTDTQYF.

The chain joins TRBV7-9 to TRBJ1-1, with unresolved D. V was shortened by 1 base and J by 8 bases, with 14 bases between the two germline ends. This CDR3 has 14 amino acids. CDR1 SEHNR and CDR2 FQNEAQ come from the germline V gene (reference sequence). The CDR3, as DNA: TGTGCCAGCAGCTTAGTCCCTTTTCACGAGGAAGCTTTCTTT. Protein: CASSLVPFHEEAFF.

This clone has only a few counts. The CDR3 region has the DNA TGTGCCAGCAGCTCCCAGCGGGTGACCTACAATGAGCAGTTCTTC. Translating gives CASSSQRVTYNEQFF. V is TRBV7-9 and J is TRBJ2-1, with D possibly TRBD2 on 6 matching bases. Trimming stripped 4 bases from V and 2 bases from J, with 12 bases between. The CDR3 extends over 15 amino acids. Germline V gene sequence: CDR1 SEHNR, CDR2 FQNEAQ (reference sequence).

In DNA form, the CDR3 reads TGTGCCAGTAGTCCCGGACTAGACTACGAGCAGTACTTC. Amino acids: CASSPGLDYEQYF. The chain is built from TRBV19 and TRBJ2-7, with TRBD2 matching over 7 bases. Germline CDR1 reads LNHDA; CDR2 reads SQIVND (reference sequence). This CDR3 is built from 13 residues. With V trimmed by 5 bases and J by 3 bases, 4 bases remained unmatched.

The CDR3 sequence: CASSLGQGRVEQYF. CDR3 sequence (DNA): TGTGCCAGCAGCTTGGGACAGGGTCGAGTCGAGCAGTACTTC. The chain links TRBV5-6 to TRBJ2-7; 7 positions match TRBD1. Germline assignment: CDR1 SGHDT and CDR2 YYEEEE. J lost 6 bases, V lost 0 bases, and 6 bases had no gene match. This CDR3 contains 14 residues.

The chain employs TRBV6-5 and TRBJ2-7; 10 nucleotides align to TRBD2. The V segment lost 8 bases and the J segment 2 bases; nucleotides outside the gene matches: 6. CDR1 is MNHEY and CDR2 is SVGAGI in the germline V gene. The CDR3 extends over 14 amino acids. The CDR3 spells CASAPGTSAYEQYF. CDR3 in DNA: TGTGCCAGCGCCCCCGGGACTAGCGCCTACGAGCAGTACTTC.

The V gene is TRBV27, the J gene TRBJ2-1; 11 nucleotides line up with TRBD2. V shed 3 bases, J shed 5 bases, and the junction held 12 bases outside the gene matches. Germline CDR1 and CDR2: MNHEY and SMNVEV (reference sequence). This CDR3 has 18 residues. CDR3 sequence (DNA): TGTGCCAGCAGTTTGAGGACTAGCGGGCCGAAAAGGGACAATGAGCAGTTCTTC. Its protein product is CASSLRTSGPKRDNEQFF.

This chain uses TRBV7-2 with TRBJ2-5; TRBD2 might be the D (6 bases). The assigned J gene may be wrong: the sequence end matches TRBJ2-7 better. CDR3 length: 15 residues. CDR1 and CDR2 from the germline V gene are SGHTA and FQGNSA. The CDR3, as DNA: TGTGCCAGCAGCACCCCGGTGTCGGGAGCCTACGAGCAGTACTTC. Encoded protein: CASSTPVSGAYEQYF.